The table lists the clone carrying this TCR beta chain with a count of one. Generated by immunoSEQ multiplex PCR, the TCRdb table keeps only in-frame clones and is missing some. Found here are approximately 200,000 clones, less than 90% of them singletons; the top ten hold about 4%. This sample is part of a study of blood T cell repertoires in COVID-19. Deletions cut 4 bases from V and 2 bases from J, with 8 bases between. This CDR3 comprises 13 residues. Germline V lookup: CDR1 SGHTA, CDR2 FQGTGA. This TCR was sampled from a woman under 40 who had been exposed to COVID-19. What was sequenced was PBMCs or T cells enriched from blood (not recorded which). The J gene is TRBJ1-2, the V gene TRBV7-3; possibly TRBD1 for D (5 bases). For the CDR3, the DNA is TGTGCCAGCAGCTACGGACAAAACTATGGCTACACCTTC. It translates to CASSYGQNYGYTF.